Below are 29 T cell receptor beta chains sequenced from a single sample in a study of cytomegalovirus exposure and HLA in healthy donors (dated by TCRdb to 2016 to 2017). Library preparation used the immunoSEQ multiplex PCR assay. A mixture of 60 forward primers for TCR Vbeta segments and 13 reverse primers for TCR Jbeta segments was used in the multiplex PCR. TCRdb mirrors the immuneACCESS table, restricted to in-frame sequences. Some clones are absent from its copies; in checked studies, under half trace to an unresolved V gene, and the reason for the others is unknown. The sample has 150,000 to 200,000 clones on record, 65% to 85% of them singletons. Approximately 6.5% of the sample is in the top ten clones. Sequenced sample: PBMCs. The origin of the receptors is a male donor in good health and CMV-seropositive.

The chain links TRBV19 to TRBJ2-6; no firm D call. Trimming left V 2 bases short and J 0 bases short, with 8 bases between. The CDR3 is made up of 16 amino acids. Per germline, CDR1 LNHDA and CDR2 SQIVND (reference sequence). For the CDR3, the DNA is TGTGCCAGTAGTATACTGGCTAGCTCTGGGGCCAACGTCCTGACTTTC. It is translated as CASSILASSGANVLTF.

This clone occurred once. V usage is TRBV4-3 and J usage is TRBJ2-7; 8 bases agree with TRBD2. The CDR3 is 17 residues long. The V segment lost 3 bases and the J segment 3 bases; nucleotides outside the gene matches: 13. In germline, CDR1 is LGHNA, CDR2 YSLEER. The CDR3 DNA reads TGCGCCAGCAGCCAGGATCTCGGGGGGGCCCTTCTCTACGAGCAGTACTTC. This encodes CASSQDLGGALLYEQYF.

This chain joins TRBV5-3 and TRBJ2-5; 10 nucleotides match TRBD2. TRBV5-3 is an ORF for which the function is uncertain. Trimming cost V 4 bases and J 5 bases; bases outside gene matches: 11. This CDR3 region has 16 residues. The CDR3 loop reads CARSPEAGGPLETQYF. The CDR3, as DNA: TGTGCCAGAAGCCCGGAAGCGGGAGGGCCGTTGGAGACCCAGTACTTC.

The chain joins TRBV30 to TRBJ2-3; D is unresolved. Trimming stripped 0 bases from V and 2 bases from J, with 6 bases between. The length of the CDR3 is 13 residues. In germline, CDR1 is GTSNPN, CDR2 SVGIG (reference sequence). The CDR3 sequence is CAWSVPNTDTQYF. As DNA, the CDR3 is TGTGCCTGGAGTGTCCCTAACACAGATACGCAGTATTTT.

This clone showed up just a few times. The rearrangement uses TRBV7-3 and TRBJ2-7; D might be TRBD1 (5 bases). With 2 bases removed from V and 4 bases from J, the gap between germline ends came to 12 bases. There are 14 residues in the CDR3. Germline V gene sequence: CDR1 SGHTA, CDR2 FQGTGA. In nucleotides, the CDR3 is TGTGCCAGCAGCTTATCAGGGATGGTATACGAGCAGTACTTC. This encodes CASSLSGMVYEQYF.

The CDR3: CASSLAGARDTQYF. CDR3 in DNA: TGTGCCAGTAGTTTAGCGGGAGCAAGGGATACGCAGTATTTT. The chain joins TRBV19 to TRBJ2-3; 9 bases are shared with TRBD2. The CDR3 contains 14 residues. V trimming: 5 bases; J trimming: 6 bases; junction bases outside the gene matches: 6. Germline loops: CDR1 LNHDA, CDR2 SQIVND (reference sequence).

This chain uses TRBV5-1 with TRBJ1-6; D might be TRBD1 (5 bases). V was shortened by 7 bases and J by 10 bases, with 21 bases between the two germline ends. This CDR3 is 15 amino acids long. CDR1 SGHRS and CDR2 YFSETQ come from the germline V gene. Written as DNA, the CDR3 is TGCGCCAGCTCCCCCGTCATTGGGGGGGGATCACCCCTCCACTTT. It specifies CASSPVIGGGSPLHF. Looking up the rest from reference TRBV5-1 and TRBJ1-6 gives the full variable domain: KAGVTQTPRYLIKTRGQQVTLSCSPISGHRSVSWYQQTPGQGLQFLFEYFSETQRNKGNFPGRFSGRQFSNSRSEMNVSTLELGDSALYLCASSPVIGGGSPLHFGNGTRLTVT.

The chain employs TRBV9 and TRBJ2-7, with 7 nucleotides matching TRBD2. The CDR3 spans 13 residues. Germline CDR1 is SGDLS and CDR2 is YYNGEE. V was clipped by 0 bases and J by 5 bases; unmatched bases: 2. Here the CDR3 reads CASSVESGDEQYF. The CDR3, as DNA: TGTGCCAGCAGCGTAGAAAGCGGGGACGAGCAGTACTTC.

This clone was seen once. The chain joins TRBV5-1 to TRBJ1-4; D is unclear. Germline V gene data show CDR1 as SGHRS and CDR2 as YFSETQ. The CDR3 runs to 13 residues. V lost 7 bases, J lost 5 bases, and 12 bases lay in between. This chain's CDR3 is CASSRAGNEKLFF. The CDR3 DNA reads as TGCGCCAGCTCCCGGGCGGGAAATGAAAAACTGTTTTTT.

V gene TRBV7-2 combines with J gene TRBJ2-1, with D possibly matching TRBD2 (6 bases). V was clipped by 1 base and J by 14 bases, with 18 bases between them. This CDR3 is built from 14 residues. Germline CDR1 reads SGHTA; CDR2 reads FQGNSA. This chain's CDR3 is CASSLGREAGLEFF. CDR3 in DNA: TGTGCCAGCAGCTTAGGGAGGGAGGCGGGCCTCGAGTTCTTC. The full variable domain, rest sourced from reference TRBV7-2 and TRBJ2-1, is GAGVSQSPSNKVTEKGKDVELRCDPISGHTALYWYRQSLGQGLEFLIYFQGNSAPDKSGLPSDRFSAERTGGSVSTLTIQRTQQEDSAVYLCASSLGREAGLEFFGPGTRLTVL.

CDR3 nucleotides: TGTGCCAGCAGTTTGCGGGACGGGGAGCTGTTTTTT. Translation gives CASSLRDGELFF. The chain uses TRBV28 and TRBJ2-2; weak D call: TRBD2 (6 bases). The germline CDR1 and CDR2 sequences are MDHEN and SYDVKM. V gave up 3 bases and J gave up 7 bases, with 6 bases separating them. The CDR3 spans 12 residues.

The chain joins TRBV14 to TRBJ2-2; D gene ambiguous. The CDR3 extends over 14 amino acids. Trimming removed 1 base at V and 5 bases at J, with 8 bases between. The germline gives CDR1 SGHDN, CDR2 FVKESK. The CDR3 DNA reads as TGTGCCAGCAGCCAAGCGTGGCGGACCGGGGAGCTGTTTTTT. It specifies CASSQAWRTGELFF.

The V call is TRBV29-1, the J call TRBJ2-3, with 8 positions matching TRBD2. Germline loops: CDR1 SQVTM, CDR2 ANQGSEA. Losses at the gene ends were 2 bases for V and 6 bases for J; bases not matched to a gene: 10. CDR3 length: 15 residues. The CDR3 reads CSVELLAGNRDTQYF. Here the CDR3 DNA reads TGCAGCGTTGAATTGCTAGCGGGCAACAGGGATACGCAGTATTTT.

This clone appeared once. The J gene is TRBJ1-4, the V gene TRBV5-1; 8 nucleotides line up with TRBD1. Germline V gene lookup returns CDR1 SGHRS and CDR2 YFSETQ. CDR3 length: 15 residues. V lost 4 bases, J lost 4 bases, and 6 bases stayed unmatched. The DNA for the CDR3 is TGCGCCAGCAGCCGCCGACAGGGGATTAATGAAAAACTGTTTTTT. Protein: CASSRRQGINEKLFF. Variable domain in full (rest from reference TRBV5-1 and TRBJ1-4): KAGVTQTPRYLIKTRGQQVTLSCSPISGHRSVSWYQQTPGQGLQFLFEYFSETQRNKGNFPGRFSGRQFSNSRSEMNVSTLELGDSALYLCASSRRQGINEKLFFGSGTQLSVL.

The gene calls are TRBV6-5 and TRBJ2-4, with 9 bases identical to TRBD1. The CDR3 has 14 amino acids. Germline lookup yields CDR1 MNHEY and CDR2 SVGAGI. V lost 4 bases and J lost 9; bases outside the gene matches: 7. CDR3 loop: CASSLDRGEAIQYF. CDR3 coding DNA: TGTGCCAGCAGTTTGGACAGGGGAGAGGCCATTCAGTACTTC.

V gene TRBV9 combines with J gene TRBJ2-5, with 7 bases fitting TRBD2. The CDR3 has 17 amino acids. Germline loops: CDR1 SGDLS, CDR2 YYNGEE. V trimming: 0 bases; J trimming: 2 bases; junction bases outside the gene matches: 10. Here the CDR3 reads CASSVDGLAGGQETQYF. Here the CDR3 DNA reads TGTGCCAGCAGCGTAGATGGTTTAGCGGGCGGACAAGAGACCCAGTACTTC.

This clone has only a few counts. The genes are TRBV30 and TRBJ2-3; possibly TRBD1 for D (5 bases). CDR3 length: 16 amino acids. Deletions cut 0 bases from V and 0 bases from J, with 13 bases between. Per the germline V gene, CDR1 is GTSNPN and CDR2 is SVGIG (reference sequence). The CDR3 loop reads CAWSVLWGESTDTQYF. The DNA of the CDR3 is TGTGCCTGGAGTGTTCTCTGGGGCGAAAGCACAGATACGCAGTATTTT.

This clone has just a few counts. The junction differs from germline at one of its ends, possibly a read error. The chain recombines TRBV7-9 with TRBJ2-3; 11 bases fit TRBD2. This CDR3 spans 15 amino acids. In germline, CDR1 is SEHNR, CDR2 FQNEAQ (reference sequence). The CDR3 sequence is CASSLAGGITDTQYF. For the CDR3, the DNA is TGTGCCAGCAGTTTAGCGGGAGGGATCACAGATACGCAGTATTTT.

The chain has TRBV9 and TRBJ1-6, with D perhaps TRBD1 (5 bases). Trimming shortened V by 3 bases and J by 10 bases, and 14 bases separated the two germline ends. Germline CDR1 SGDLS, CDR2 YYNGEE. This CDR3 region has 14 residues. In nucleotides, the CDR3 is TGTGCCAGCAGCGAGGGGTTCACCTCGTCACCCCTCCACTTT. It encodes CASSEGFTSSPLHF. Together with reference TRBV9 and TRBJ1-6, the CDR3 gives the full variable domain: DSGVTQTPKHLITATGQRVTLRCSPRSGDLSVYWYQQSLDQGLQFLIQYYNGEERAKGNILERFSAQQFPDLHSELNLSSLELGDSALYFCASSEGFTSSPLHFGNGTRLTVT.

The J gene is TRBJ2-1, the V gene TRBV28, with 12 bases that match TRBD1. V trimming: 2 bases; J trimming: 10 bases; junction bases outside the gene matches: 9. The CDR3 is 16 residues long. Germline V CDR1 and CDR2: MDHEN, SYDVKM. CDR3 sequence: CASSLKGTGGRGEQFF. The CDR3 region has the DNA TGTGCCAGCAGTTTAAAGGGGACAGGGGGCAGGGGAGAGCAGTTCTTC.

The chain has TRBV11-3 and TRBJ2-5; TRBD2 might be the D (5 bases). This CDR3 has 14 amino acids. Per the germline V gene, CDR1 is SGHNT and CDR2 is YENEEA. V dropped 6 bases and J dropped 1 base, with 12 bases sitting between them. The CDR3 reads CASRGWTGQETQYF. CDR3 bases: TGTGCCAGCAGGGGCTGGACTGGCCAAGAGACCCAGTACTTC.

This chain connects TRBV10-3 to TRBJ1-1; 9 bases fit TRBD1. The CDR3 runs to 15 residues. V lost 4 bases, J lost 3 bases, and 6 bases stayed unmatched. Germline lookup yields CDR1 ENHRY and CDR2 SYGVKD. As DNA, the CDR3 is TGTGCCATCAGTGGGGGGACAGGGCTTTACACTGAAGCTTTCTTT. This codes for CAISGGTGLYTEAFF.

This clone was detected only a few times. The V call is TRBV2, the J call TRBJ2-7; 11 bases are a match to TRBD2. CDR3 size: 15 residues. The junction had 1 base not matched to a gene; V was cut back by 1 base and J by 2 bases. Germline V gene lookup returns CDR1 SNHLY and CDR2 FYNNEI. The CDR3 DNA is TGTGCCAGCAGTGAAGGGACTAGCGGGCCCTACGAGCAGTACTTC. Amino acids: CASSEGTSGPYEQYF.

The V gene is TRBV6-5, the J gene TRBJ1-2; D gene uncertain. V was cut by 0 bases and J by 6 bases, with 14 bases left in between. CDR3 length: 15 residues. Germline CDR1 and CDR2: MNHEY and SVGAGI. The CDR3 sequence: CASSYSRGGHHGYTF. CDR3 nucleotides: TGTGCCAGCAGTTACTCCCGGGGAGGGCACCATGGCTACACCTTC.

The chain employs TRBV5-6 and TRBJ2-4; no reliable D call. Germline assignment: CDR1 SGHDT and CDR2 YYEEEE. The CDR3 totals 11 residues. V was cut by 3 bases and J by 6 bases, with 4 bases left in between. DNA of the CDR3: TGTGCCAGCAGCTCCGGAAACATTCAGTACTTC. Its protein product is CASSSGNIQYF. Combining the CDR3 with reference TRBV5-6 and TRBJ2-4 gives the whole variable domain DAGVTQSPTHLIKTRGQQVTLRCSPKSGHDTVSWYQQALGQGPQFIFQYYEEEERQRGNFPDRFSGHQFPNYSSELNVNALLLGDSALYLCASSSGNIQYFGAGTRLSVL.

V usage is TRBV2 and J usage is TRBJ1-1; D is perhaps TRBD1 (5 bases). This CDR3 has 14 residues. CDR1 SNHLY and CDR2 FYNNEI come from the germline V gene. The ends were cut back, 11 bases at V and 2 bases at J, with 18 bases in the middle. The CDR3 DNA reads as TGTGCCCCCAGGGTGGGTCGCGGTAACACTGAAGCTTTCTTT. Residues: CAPRVGRGNTEAFF.

The chain recombines TRBV4-1 with TRBJ2-7; TRBD1 matches 7 bases. This CDR3 has 15 residues. Germline CDR1 reads MGHRA; CDR2 reads YSYEKL. The ends lost 0 bases at V and 0 bases at J; junction bases unmatched: 2. The CDR3 sequence: CASSQEGQISYEQYF. CDR3 nucleotides: TGCGCCAGCAGCCAAGAGGGACAGATCTCCTACGAGCAGTACTTC.

The genes are TRBV6-1 and TRBJ2-1; the match to TRBD2 covers 9 bases. Germline assignment: CDR1 MNHNS and CDR2 SASEGT. CDR3 length equals 15 residues. V gave up 5 bases and J gave up 7 bases; unmatched junction bases: 9. In DNA form, the CDR3 reads TGTGCCAGCAGTTTAGCGGGAGCGCAGGTGAATGAGCAGTTCTTC. As protein: CASSLAGAQVNEQFF.

The chain combines TRBV19 with TRBJ1-2, with TRBD1 matching over 10 bases. The CDR3 runs to 17 residues. Trimming removed 5 bases from V and 3 bases from J; junction bases left unmatched: 12. The V gene's germline CDR1 is LNHDA and CDR2 SQIVND (reference sequence). The CDR3 bases are TGTGCCAGTAGTCCCCTGCTCCGGGACAGGGGCGACTATGGCTACACCTTC. As protein: CASSPLLRDRGDYGYTF.